The entry below describes one TCR beta chain. Its antigen target is currently unknown. It has no much larger one-base neighbor in the sample; base qualities were not kept. This record comes from a study of shared clonotypes between healthy human individuals (TCRdb year 2020). Turning to the overall study: The cohort included three men and a couple of women between 18 and 49 years of age. The study deeply sequenced blood TCR repertoires of about 5 healthy adults to estimate repertoire size and the extent of clonotype sharing between individuals. For each donor, CD4 naive and CD4 memory were each run on three plates, CD8 naive on two plates, and CD8 memory on one plate. Per donor, leukapheresis produced somewhere between about 0.8 and 9 billion PBMCs. Libraries were prepared and TCR repertoires were sequenced by different laboratories using diverse techniques, in order to increase sequencing depth and limit assay-specific biases.

TCR CDR3 regions were amplified from genomic DNA by multiplex PCR using the deep immunoSEQ assay. Genomic DNA extracted from each cell subset was distributed evenly over all wells of several immunoSEQ 96-well plates, and each plate served as one replicate. For sorted subsets, about 220 ng of genomic DNA, equivalent to around 31,000 T cell genomes, went into each replicate PCR. Purified libraries were quantified with a Qubit 3.0 fluorometer, sized on a Bioanalyzer 2100, and re-quantified with the KAPA Library Quantification kit. A separate single-read 150-cycle Illumina NextSeq 550 flow cell was used to sequence each immunoSEQ 96-well plate. For the original study's pipeline: Because the immunoSEQ output held only junctional sequences and lacked quality scores, the filtering could not match the filtering applied to full-length reads. Sequences were annotated with PyIR, a Python wrapper for IgBLAST v1.9, and V/J genes and CDR3 were assigned using IMGT germline references. Any read was removed if the V/J assignment was weak (E-value above 1e-6), the CDR3 was missing, or the read contained stop codons, out-of-frame junctions, or ambiguous translated residues. V3J clonotypes were defined as sequences sharing an identical inferred V gene, J gene, and CDR3 amino acid sequence. The percentage overlap between two repertoires was calculated by dividing the number of shared unique clonotypes by the size of the smaller repertoire. Three approaches were used to assess repertoire richness: RTK rarefaction, the Chao1 estimator, and Recon v2.1 estimates of unobserved clonotypes. Generation probabilities were computed with OLGA for all TCRbeta clonotypes obtained by the gDNA method from several donors. What TCRdb holds here is the immuneACCESS table cut down to in-frame rearrangements. Part of the clones is not present; checked against another copy, under half of the missing clones reflect an unresolved V gene, and the others are unexplained. The V and J calls and the clone size are those of that table, but D and trimming were determined from the DNA. The sample data list hundreds of thousands of clones, and 95% to 97% of these were observed just once. The top ten hold about 0.064% of the sample.

Here is what the overall study found, with its caveats: Estimated clonotype richness was generally larger for naive than for memory subsets. Incomplete sequencing was indicated by rarefaction of sorted-subset datasets, despite the large sequencing depth. When a few donors were compared, the shared fraction of clonotypes was 5% to 6.5% for naive CD4, roughly 3.4% for naive CD8, more than 2% for memory CD4, and 0.35% to 0.4% for memory CD8. Pairwise subsampling led to the expectation that sequencing depth would affect the degree of clonotype sharing among donors. Because the study included a small number of donors, the genetic and exposure-history diversity represented was limited. Compared with non-shared clonotypes, the clonotypes found in all four sorted-subset donors had higher generation probabilities. Sampling was restricted to blood, and TCR repertoires in tissue are likely to differ from TCR repertoires in blood.

The donors were healthy, HIV-negative adults with no recently reported acute infections or vaccinations. Only Caucasian adults living in Nashville, Tennessee, USA were represented among the donors. CD4+ T cells were enriched by magnetic negative selection, after which naive cells were positively selected on CD45RA and the negative fraction was taken as the memory subset. Blood was obtained by leukapheresis, after which PBMCs were separated by Ficoll-Histopaque density gradient centrifugation and cryopreserved in liquid nitrogen vapor phase. Purity and quantity of every magnetically sorted T cell population were checked by analytical flow cytometry. Genomic DNA was isolated from each sorted fraction and quantified by UV absorbance on a Nanodrop 2000c. The TCR was taken from a woman in her 30s in good health. The sample was naive CD4+ T cells sorted from blood. The cell subset or site label, as the study defines it: CD45RA+ positively selected.

The DNA sequence is as follows: TGTGCCAGCAGCCGGGACTCTACGGGAGAGCAGTACTTC. Its translation is CASSRDSTGEQYF. The chain joins TRBV7-3 to TRBJ2-7; the D gene is perhaps TRBD2, from 6 matching bases. V loses 5 bases of germline sequence and J loses 7 bases, and the interval between the two ends is 15 bases. CDR3 length: 13 amino acids, cysteine to phenylalanine. Only CDR3 DNA remains: 39 bases, in frame from the first base. Reading the germline V gene gives CDR1 SGHTA and CDR2 FQGTGA.